This T cell receptor (beta chain) was captured by sequencing in a study of T cell repertoires in cytomegalovirus infection. Study-wide context: Both recently identified HLA-C-restricted and well-studied HLA-B-restricted CMV epitopes were used in the study. It can be stated that public TCR beta signatures indicated CMV infection as well as a matching HLA type. Study-level results: CMV carriers having the relevant HLA were flagged by cumulative public TCR beta family frequency. CMV-specific HLA-C-restricted TCR beta clonotypes dominated the ex vivo response.

TCRdb redid the calling of the reads with MiXCR, one entry per CDR3 protein. This sample has more than 250,000 distinct CDR3 sequences; about 25% occur once, and the top ten carry approximately 12%. In its sample, this clonotype was seen many times. As yet, its antigen is unknown. Sample: cultured PBMCs, taken from culture after CMV antigen stimulation. This TCR was recovered from a human donor in good health (CMV status not recorded). Some clones in this sample may be carry-over from other donors' samples.

CDR3 region: CASSFGPTNTQYF. As DNA, the CDR3 is TGTGCCAGCAGCTTTGGACCCACGAATACGCAGTATTTT. The rearrangement uses TRBV7-2 and TRBJ2-3; no definite D call. From germline, CDR1 is SGHTA and CDR2 FQGNSA. The CDR3 contains 13 residues. The V gene lost 3 bases and the J gene lost 7 bases, with 11 bases spanning the gap. Complete variable domain (other parts from reference TRBV7-2 and TRBJ2-3): GAGVSQSPSNKVTEKGKDVELRCDPISGHTALYWYRQSLGQGLEFLIYFQGNSAPDKSGLPSDRFSAERTGGSVSTLTIQRTQQEDSAVYLCASSFGPTNTQYFGPGTRLTVL.